The clone carrying this TCR beta chain was counted many times. Antigen unknown. This sample is part of a study of post-analysis software for immune sequencing data. Unique molecular identifiers featured in each of the TCR beta cDNA libraries. TCRdb reprocessed the PCR reads via MiXCR and lists one record per CDR3 protein. The data show approximately 160,000 distinct CDR3 sequences, 30% seen once. Study-wide results and caveats: Significantly decreased normalized Chao1 diversity was recorded for multiple sclerosis patients relative to controls.

Sequencing was carried out using blood. This clonotype was sampled from a girl between 10 and 17 years old with multiple sclerosis.

Here the CDR3 DNA reads TGTGCCAGCAGCGAGGCACCTTCAACTATAGGGACAGCTGGGGCCAACGTCCTGACTTTC. Residues: CASSEAPSTIGTAGANVLTF. The chain carries TRBV13 and TRBJ2-6, with TRBD1 identical over 7 bases. V lost 5 bases and J lost 2; bases outside the gene matches: 18. The CDR3 loop spans 20 amino acids. Germline CDR1 is PRHDT and CDR2 is FYEKMQ (reference sequence).